These T cell receptor beta chains were read from a single sample in a study of blood T cell repertoires in COVID-19. TCRdb keeps only in-frame clones here, not all; method: immunoSEQ multiplex PCR. The data show 93,000 or so clones, roughly 88% seen once. The specimen sequenced was peripheral blood. The receptors were gathered from a human donor in a cohort sampled during active COVID-19. Both conserved end residues are part of each CDR3. The D gene is left open where the match is weak. Only some rows state a clone size, as once, few, many or a class for expanded clones.

clone_size,d_call,j_call,v_call,cdr3_aa,cdr3_nt
once,TRBD1,TRBJ2-5,TRBV19,CASRTGDGRPQETQYF,TGTGCCAGTAGGACAGGGGACGGACGGCCACAAGAGACCCAGTACTTC
.,TRBD2,TRBJ2-7,TRBV27,CASRTGLAGVPGSYEQYF,TGTGCCAGCAGAACGGGACTAGCGGGAGTACCGGGGTCCTACGAGCAGTACTTC
once,.,TRBJ2-7,TRBV9,CASSVVVDSYEQYF,TGTGCCAGCAGCGTAGTGGTAGACTCCTACGAGCAGTACTTC
.,.,TRBJ1-1,TRBV6-5,CASSYLAMEGEAFF,TGTGCCAGCAGTTACCTGGCTATGGAGGGTGAAGCTTTCTTT
.,.,TRBJ1-1,TRBV25-1,CASSEGRRAATEAFF,TGTGCCAGCAGTGAAGGCCGCAGGGCGGCCACTGAAGCTTTCTTT
.,.,TRBJ2-2,TRBV5-4,CASSSPEGANTGELFF,TGTGCCAGCAGCTCACCGGAGGGGGCAAACACCGGGGAGCTGTTTTTT
.,TRBD1,TRBJ1-1,TRBV30,CAWSIQGAGTEAFF,TGTGCCTGGAGTATCCAGGGGGCGGGTACTGAAGCTTTCTTT
.,TRBD2,TRBJ2-2,TRBV6-5,CASSYSTSGGTGELFF,TGTGCCAGCAGTTACTCGACTAGCGGGGGGACCGGGGAGCTGTTTTTT
.,TRBD1,TRBJ1-6,TRBV18,CASSPHGTGTGSPLHF,TGTGCCAGCTCACCCCATGGGACAGGGACGGGGTCACCCCTCCACTTT
.,TRBD2,TRBJ2-7,TRBV7-2,CASSQGLAGDEQYF,TGTGCCAGCAGCCAAGGACTAGCGGGAGACGAGCAGTACTTC
.,.,TRBJ2-7,TRBV10-3,CAISDTRLRPYEQYF,TGTGCCATCAGTGATACTAGGTTACGACCCTACGAGCAGTACTTC
.,.,TRBJ2-4,TRBV10-3,CAIRLLAKNIQYF,TGTGCCATCAGGTTACTAGCCAAAAACATTCAGTACTTC
.,.,TRBJ1-1,TRBV4-1,CASSQTVMNTEAFF,TGCGCCAGCAGCCAGACAGTAATGAACACTGAAGCTTTCTTT
.,TRBD1,TRBJ1-2,TRBV4-2,CASSPEGTGPYGYTF,TGTGCCAGCAGCCCAGAGGGGACAGGTCCCTATGGCTACACCTTC
.,TRBD2,TRBJ2-1,TRBV7-6,CASSPAGTSGGRGQFF,TGTGCCAGCAGCCCCGCCGGGACTAGCGGGGGGCGGGGGCAGTTCTTC
.,TRBD2,TRBJ2-5,TRBV7-6,CASSLARGLAGVKETQYF,TGTGCCAGCAGCTTAGCAAGAGGACTAGCGGGAGTCAAAGAGACCCAGTACTTC
.,.,TRBJ1-2,TRBV7-9,CASSSTVPYGYTF,TGTGCCAGCAGTTCGACAGTTCCCTATGGCTACACCTTC
once,.,TRBJ2-2,TRBV3-1/TRBV3-2,CASSKGLGVPGELFF,TGTGCCAGCAGCAAGGGACTGGGGGTACCCGGGGAGCTGTTTTTT
.,TRBD1,TRBJ2-5,TRBV30,CAWSFHRGLETQYF,TGTGCCTGGAGTTTTCACAGGGGGCTTGAGACCCAGTACTTC
.,.,TRBJ1-1,TRBV6-5,CASTQYPTGNTEAFF,TGTGCCAGCACCCAGTACCCGACGGGGAACACTGAAGCTTTCTTT
once,TRBD2,TRBJ2-1,TRBV10-3,CAISGLAGDEQFF,TGTGCCATCAGTGGACTAGCGGGAGACGAGCAGTTCTTC
.,TRBD1,TRBJ1-4,TRBV7-8,CASSVNRGRKKLFF,TGTGCCAGCAGCGTTAACAGGGGAAGGAAAAAACTGTTTTTT
.,TRBD2,TRBJ2-1,TRBV6-6,CASSLRGGDVSEQFF,TGTGCCAGCAGTTTACGGGGGGGGGACGTAAGTGAGCAGTTCTTC
.,.,TRBJ2-7,TRBV6-5,CASKPNREIAYEQYF,TGTGCCAGCAAACCGAACAGGGAGATAGCCTACGAGCAGTACTTC
.,.,TRBJ2-1,TRBV6-5,CAALARRDNEQFF,TGTGCCGCCTTAGCCAGGCGGGACAATGAGCAGTTCTTC
.,.,TRBJ1-1,TRBV6-2/TRBV6-3,CASSVHIMNTEAFF,TGTGCCAGCAGCGTACACATAATGAACACTGAAGCTTTCTTT
.,.,TRBJ2-3,TRBV27,CASSLPVGGTQYF,TGTGCCAGCAGTTTACCCGTCGGAGGGACGCAGTATTTT
.,TRBD1,TRBJ2-1,TRBV19,CASSPGTGWDNEQFF,TGTGCCAGTAGTCCCGGGACAGGGTGGGACAATGAGCAGTTCTTC
.,.,TRBJ2-7,TRBV28,CASSFVLAAYEQYF,TGTGCCAGCAGTTTTGTTCTAGCAGCTTACGAGCAGTACTTC